This T cell receptor (beta chain) derives from a study of CD8 T cells in ankylosing spondylitis (dated by TCRdb to the late 2010s). Context from the whole study: The study set out to find disease-linked TCR variants by profiling T cell receptor beta repertoires in ankylosing spondylitis patients and healthy donors. Peripheral blood samples were taken, and synovial fluid was additionally collected from ankylosing spondylitis patients. The whole study cohort included 90 to 120 healthy donors and 25 or so ankylosing spondylitis patients. Findings and caveats that apply to the study as a whole: According to the report, matched synovial fluid samples from ankylosing spondylitis patients were significantly enriched for the disease-linked clones. Some motif variants had previously been reported in the synovial fluid and blood of reactive arthritis patients, which suggests shared mechanisms of disease initiation. A TCR beta motif of seven or eight highly homologous amino acid variants appeared characteristic of blood from ankylosing spondylitis patients. The disease-linked clones had a CD8+ phenotype and were found at relatively low frequencies in peripheral blood.

This clonotype has at least ten counts. The antigen this receptor binds is unknown. Per-base quality was not reported, and no clone a single base away is much larger than it. Instrument on record: Illumina HiSeq 2500. Quantitative 5'-RACE with molecular barcodes was the method used to prepare the TCR beta libraries. The authors' pipeline ran thus. A new computational method, built on a probabilistic model of VDJ rearrangement, was used to identify disease-linked TCR variants. The raw public data were reprocessed by TCRdb itself: fastp quality trimming at Q25, MiXCR clonotype calling, in-frame beta chains only. CDR3 protein sequences are deduplicated, and each keeps its most common genes and DNA. The authors' filters were not applied to this entry. The sample records approximately 240,000 distinct CDR3 sequences, around 25% of which are singletons. About 0.6% of the sample comes from the top ten. V and J are truncated by 5 bases and 1 base respectively, leaving an intervening sequence of 11 bases. There are 14 amino acids in the CDR3, from cysteine to phenylalanine inclusive. Only the CDR3 portion is preserved as DNA: 42 bases, with reading frame beginning at the first base.

The rearranged chain carries TRBV12-3 or TRBV12-4 and TRBJ1-2; TRBD1 is a possible D gene, resting on 5 matching bases. The material sequenced was blood, either unsorted or a sorted T cell fraction (not recorded which). The source is a male donor with ankylosing spondylitis or in good health (not recorded which). CDR3 protein: CASSTSGHNYGYTF. The nucleotide sequence is given as TGTGCCAGCAGTACCTCCGGACATAACTATGGCTACACCTTC.